This record concerns one T cell receptor beta chain sequence. These data originate in a study of blood T cell repertoires in COVID-19. Study in general: Both acute and convalescent COVID-19 samples were obtained from the United States, Italy and Spain. T cells, B-cell-depleted T cells, or PBMCs provided the cDNA or gDNA that served as material.

Germline values: CDR1 MDHEN, CDR2 SYDVKM. Trimming cost V 3 bases and J 0 bases, with 14 bases left between them. This CDR3 region has 16 residues. Methods used by the authors: Reference gene primers were amplified, and this amplification served to estimate nucleated cell counts. Some clones are missing from TCRdb's copy, which holds only in-frame ones; the method was immunoSEQ multiplex PCR. D and trimming were read from the DNA, whereas the V and J calls and clone size are those reported in that table. The data contain 40,000 or so clones, about nine tenths of them seen just once; the ten biggest clones take up 3.5% to 4.5%.

The clonotype comes from a human donor in a cohort sampled during active COVID-19. The chain links TRBV28 to TRBJ1-2; D may be TRBD1 (5 bases). The sample comprised peripheral blood. The DNA of the CDR3 is TGTGCCAGCAGTTTCAGGAGGGACCGAGCTAACTATGGCTACACCTTC. Residues: CASSFRRDRANYGYTF.